The rows below give T cell receptor beta chains drawn from one sample of a study of blood T cell repertoires in COVID-19. Method: immunoSEQ multiplex PCR; TCRdb's copy keeps in-frame clones and lacks some. The table shows more than 200,000 clones, with around 80% occurring only once. The sequenced sample was peripheral blood. Every receptor here comes from a woman older than 75 with acute or convalescent COVID-19. CDR3s include the opening cysteine and the closing phenylalanine or tryptophan. The D gene is left open where the match is weak. Clone size, where shown, is once, few, many, or a class for clones that have expanded.

CDR3nt: TGTGCCAGCAGCCCACGGACTTGGTCAGATACGCAGTATTTT
CDR3aa: CASSPRTWSDTQYF
abundance: NA
j_gene: TRBJ2-3
v_gene: TRBV27
d_gene: NA

CDR3nt: TGTGCCAGCAGACGAGCGGGAGATGCCAAAAACATTCAGTACTTC
CDR3aa: CASRRAGDAKNIQYF
abundance: once
j_gene: TRBJ2-4
v_gene: TRBV3-1/TRBV3-2
d_gene: TRBD2

CDR3nt: TGTGCCAGCATAGGGGGGGCTTGGGGCACTGAAGCTTTCTTT
CDR3aa: CASIGGAWGTEAFF
abundance: NA
j_gene: TRBJ1-1
v_gene: TRBV6-5
d_gene: NA

CDR3nt: TGTGCCAGCCCCCCTCGGACAGCAATGAACACTGAAGCTTTCTTT
CDR3aa: CASPPRTAMNTEAFF
abundance: NA
j_gene: TRBJ1-1
v_gene: TRBV6-5
d_gene: NA

CDR3nt: TGTGCCAGCAGTTTACGGCCGGGAAGCAATCAGCCCCAGCATTTT
CDR3aa: CASSLRPGSNQPQHF
abundance: NA
j_gene: TRBJ1-5
v_gene: TRBV27
d_gene: NA

CDR3nt: TGTGCCAGCAGCTCCCGAGAGTCAGGGGGCTATGGCTACACCTTC
CDR3aa: CASSSRESGGYGYTF
abundance: NA
j_gene: TRBJ1-2
v_gene: TRBV7-2
d_gene: TRBD1

CDR3nt: TGTGCCAGCTCACCTCTCGGCAGGGGGGATGAAAAACTGTTTTTT
CDR3aa: CASSPLGRGDEKLFF
abundance: NA
j_gene: TRBJ1-4
v_gene: TRBV18
d_gene: TRBD1

CDR3nt: TGTGCCAGCAGCAGGACAGGGGTAAAGGGAAACACCATATATTTT
CDR3aa: CASSRTGVKGNTIYF
abundance: once
j_gene: TRBJ1-3
v_gene: TRBV7-2
d_gene: TRBD1

CDR3nt: TGCGCCAGCAGCTTGGAAGGGGGAACTTCTGGAAACACCATATATTTT
CDR3aa: CASSLEGGTSGNTIYF
abundance: NA
j_gene: TRBJ1-3
v_gene: TRBV5-1
d_gene: NA

CDR3nt: TGTGCCAGCAGCTCGACGACAGGGGAGAATTCACCCCTCCACTTT
CDR3aa: CASSSTTGENSPLHF
abundance: NA
j_gene: TRBJ1-6
v_gene: TRBV9
d_gene: TRBD1

CDR3nt: TGTGCCAGCAGTCCCGACCCCGGACAGTATTCACCCCTCCACTTT
CDR3aa: CASSPDPGQYSPLHF
abundance: NA
j_gene: TRBJ1-6
v_gene: TRBV27
d_gene: NA

CDR3nt: TGTGCCAGTAGTCAAACCGCCGGGAGTACCTACGAGCAGTACTTC
CDR3aa: CASSQTAGSTYEQYF
abundance: NA
j_gene: TRBJ2-7
v_gene: TRBV19
d_gene: NA

CDR3nt: TGTGCCAGCAGCTTGGGGGGCTCCTATGGCTACACCTTC
CDR3aa: CASSLGGSYGYTF
abundance: NA
j_gene: TRBJ1-2
v_gene: TRBV5-6
d_gene: NA

CDR3nt: TGTGCCGTCCCCGGGACAGGGAGGTCTGGCTACACCTTC
CDR3aa: CAVPGTGRSGYTF
abundance: NA
j_gene: TRBJ1-2
v_gene: TRBV10-3
d_gene: TRBD1

CDR3nt: TGTGCCAGCAGGACAGGGTCCGCTGTGAGGGACACCATATATTTT
CDR3aa: CASRTGSAVRDTIYF
abundance: NA
j_gene: TRBJ1-3
v_gene: TRBV6-5
d_gene: TRBD1

CDR3nt: TGTGCCAGTAGTATAGGGGGGGGCGCGGGTCAGCCCCAGCATTTT
CDR3aa: CASSIGGGAGQPQHF
abundance: NA
j_gene: TRBJ1-5
v_gene: TRBV19
d_gene: NA

CDR3nt: TGTGCCTGGGGTCGACAGGGCGGAGGTCAGCCCCAGCATTTT
CDR3aa: CAWGRQGGGQPQHF
abundance: NA
j_gene: TRBJ1-5
v_gene: TRBV30
d_gene: TRBD1

CDR3nt: TGCGCCAGCAGCTTGGGGGACAGTGTAAACACTGAAGCTTTCTTT
CDR3aa: CASSLGDSVNTEAFF
abundance: NA
j_gene: TRBJ1-1
v_gene: TRBV5-1
d_gene: TRBD1

CDR3nt: TGTGCCATCACCGGGACAGGGTACACTGAAGCTTTCTTT
CDR3aa: CAITGTGYTEAFF
abundance: NA
j_gene: TRBJ1-1
v_gene: TRBV10-3
d_gene: TRBD1

CDR3nt: TGTGCCAGCAGTACAGGGTTTAACACTGAAGCTTTCTTT
CDR3aa: CASSTGFNTEAFF
abundance: few
j_gene: TRBJ1-1
v_gene: TRBV11-2
d_gene: NA

CDR3nt: TGTGCCAGCAGTCGCGATAGCAATCAGCCCCAGCATTTT
CDR3aa: CASSRDSNQPQHF
abundance: NA
j_gene: TRBJ1-5
v_gene: TRBV6-5
d_gene: NA

CDR3nt: TGCGCCAGCAGCCCCGGACAGGGAAGGTCCTTTTACGAGCAGTACTTC
CDR3aa: CASSPGQGRSFYEQYF
abundance: NA
j_gene: TRBJ2-7
v_gene: TRBV5-1
d_gene: TRBD1

CDR3nt: TGCGCCAGCAGCTATAGCGGGGGCACCTACGAGCAGTACTTC
CDR3aa: CASSYSGGTYEQYF
abundance: NA
j_gene: TRBJ2-7
v_gene: TRBV5-1
d_gene: TRBD2

CDR3nt: TGTGCCAGCTCACCACTCGGGACAGGGGGCACAGGGCAGCCCCAGCATTTT
CDR3aa: CASSPLGTGGTGQPQHF
abundance: NA
j_gene: TRBJ1-5
v_gene: TRBV18
d_gene: TRBD1

CDR3nt: TGCAGTGCTAGTGGACAGGAGAGCTACGAGCAGTACTTC
CDR3aa: CSASGQESYEQYF
abundance: NA
j_gene: TRBJ2-7
v_gene: TRBV20-1
d_gene: TRBD1

CDR3nt: TGTGCCAGCAGCCCACGGCGGGCAACGGGTGAACGCACTGAAGCTTTCTTT
CDR3aa: CASSPRRATGERTEAFF
abundance: NA
j_gene: TRBJ1-1
v_gene: TRBV7-9
d_gene: NA

CDR3nt: TGCGCCAGCAGCCGCGGGACAGGGGAGGGGGAAAAACTGTTTTTT
CDR3aa: CASSRGTGEGEKLFF
abundance: NA
j_gene: TRBJ1-4
v_gene: TRBV4-3
d_gene: TRBD1

CDR3nt: TGTGCCAGCAGCTTGGGGCGGCGGGACAGCTACTACGAGCAGTACTTC
CDR3aa: CASSLGRRDSYYEQYF
abundance: NA
j_gene: TRBJ2-7
v_gene: TRBV5-4
d_gene: NA

CDR3nt: TGCAGCGGGTCTCGGGACTACCCGGGAGGGACCCAGTACTTC
CDR3aa: CSGSRDYPGGTQYF
abundance: NA
j_gene: TRBJ2-5
v_gene: TRBV29-1
d_gene: TRBD2

CDR3nt: TGTGCCAGCAGCTTCGGAGGACAGGGTTCCTACGAGCAGTACTTC
CDR3aa: CASSFGGQGSYEQYF
abundance: NA
j_gene: TRBJ2-7
v_gene: TRBV5-4
d_gene: TRBD1

CDR3nt: TGTGCCAGTCGAGAGGACCTGGACAGAACCGGGGAGCTGTTTTTT
CDR3aa: CASREDLDRTGELFF
abundance: NA
j_gene: TRBJ2-2
v_gene: TRBV19
d_gene: NA

CDR3nt: TGTGCTAGTGGTTTGGGGGGACAGGACGAGGGAGAGGGCTACACCTTC
CDR3aa: CASGLGGQDEGEGYTF
abundance: NA
j_gene: TRBJ1-2
v_gene: TRBV12-5
d_gene: TRBD1

CDR3nt: TGTGCCAGCAGTTACTCCGGCACTAGTCCCTACGAGCAGTACTTC
CDR3aa: CASSYSGTSPYEQYF
abundance: NA
j_gene: TRBJ2-7
v_gene: TRBV6-5
d_gene: NA

CDR3nt: TGTGCCAGCAACGAGTCAGGGAGGAATGGCTACACCTTC
CDR3aa: CASNESGRNGYTF
abundance: NA
j_gene: TRBJ1-2
v_gene: TRBV6-5
d_gene: NA

CDR3nt: TGTGCCACCGGGGGACGGTTGAACACTGAAGCTTTCTTT
CDR3aa: CATGGRLNTEAFF
abundance: once
j_gene: TRBJ1-1
v_gene: TRBV10-3
d_gene: NA

CDR3nt: TGTGCCAGCTCACCGACAGGGGACGATCAGCCCCAGCATTTT
CDR3aa: CASSPTGDDQPQHF
abundance: NA
j_gene: TRBJ1-5
v_gene: TRBV18
d_gene: TRBD1

CDR3nt: TGTGCCAGCAGCGGGACAGGGAGCACTGAAGCTTTCTTT
CDR3aa: CASSGTGSTEAFF
abundance: NA
j_gene: TRBJ1-1
v_gene: TRBV6-2/TRBV6-3
d_gene: TRBD1

CDR3nt: TGTGCCAGCAGCCCTCTAGCGGGGAGTCAGTATTTT
CDR3aa: CASSPLAGSQYF
abundance: NA
j_gene: TRBJ2-3
v_gene: TRBV7-8
d_gene: TRBD2

CDR3nt: TGTGCCAGCTCAACGGACAGCGCCTCTGGAAACACCATATATTTT
CDR3aa: CASSTDSASGNTIYF
abundance: NA
j_gene: TRBJ1-3
v_gene: TRBV18
d_gene: NA

CDR3nt: TGTGCCAGCAGCCGTTGGGGACTAGCGGGAGACTACGAGCAGTACTTC
CDR3aa: CASSRWGLAGDYEQYF
abundance: NA
j_gene: TRBJ2-7
v_gene: TRBV21-1
d_gene: NA

CDR3nt: TGTGCCAGCAGTGAAGGTCCCTACACTGAAGCTTTCTTT
CDR3aa: CASSEGPYTEAFF
abundance: NA
j_gene: TRBJ1-1
v_gene: TRBV2
d_gene: NA

CDR3nt: TGTGCCTGGAATCTAAACACTGAAGCTTTCTTT
CDR3aa: CAWNLNTEAFF
abundance: NA
j_gene: TRBJ1-1
v_gene: TRBV30
d_gene: NA

CDR3nt: TGTGCCAGCTCTCTAGCGGGGCCTAGCACAGATACGCAGTATTTT
CDR3aa: CASSLAGPSTDTQYF
abundance: NA
j_gene: TRBJ2-3
v_gene: TRBV7-9
d_gene: TRBD2

CDR3nt: TGTGCCAGCTCACCAGCAGGGTTCGACGAGCAGTACTTC
CDR3aa: CASSPAGFDEQYF
abundance: NA
j_gene: TRBJ2-7
v_gene: TRBV18
d_gene: NA

CDR3nt: TGTGCCAGCAGCGCCGGACTCATAAACACTGAAGCTTTCTTT
CDR3aa: CASSAGLINTEAFF
abundance: NA
j_gene: TRBJ1-1
v_gene: TRBV9
d_gene: NA

CDR3nt: TGCGCCAGCAGCATAACAGGGGTGGGGGAGCAGTACTTC
CDR3aa: CASSITGVGEQYF
abundance: NA
j_gene: TRBJ2-7
v_gene: TRBV4-3
d_gene: TRBD1

CDR3nt: TGTGCCAGCAGTTGGACTAGCGGGAGTAGTACCACCGGGGAGCTGTTTTTT
CDR3aa: CASSWTSGSSTTGELFF
abundance: NA
j_gene: TRBJ2-2
v_gene: TRBV2
d_gene: TRBD2

CDR3nt: TGTGCCATCAGTGAGTCTCATAGCGGGAGACCCTACAATGAGCAGTTCTTC
CDR3aa: CAISESHSGRPYNEQFF
abundance: NA
j_gene: TRBJ2-1
v_gene: TRBV10-3
d_gene: TRBD2